This entry concerns a single T cell receptor beta chain. The antigen is unknown. This table comes from immunoSEQ multiplex PCR, and its TCRdb copy is limited to in-frame clones, with some not included. Here the sample spans 650,000 to 750,000 clones, approximately 79% being singletons. These data are taken from a study of shared clonotypes between healthy human individuals. About the research overall: CD4 naive and memory got three plates each, CD8 naive two, CD8 memory one. Notes on the study in general: About 5% was the fraction of naive CD4 clonotypes found shared across a few donors.

Germline CDR1 is MGHDK and CDR2 is SYGVNS. Trimming shortened V by 2 bases and J by 7 bases, and 14 bases separated the two germline ends. The CDR3 is 15 amino acids. The TCR sequence derives from a woman in her 30s in good health. The sample consisted of memory CD4+ T cells sorted from blood. Regarding subset: CD45RA-negative fraction. This sequence joins TRBV25-1 and TRBJ2-2; D may match TRBD1 or TRBD2 (6 bases each). The CDR3 coding sequence is TGTGCCAGCAGTGAAGGGGGGCTAGCAGGCGGGGAGCTGTTTTTT. Its translation is CASSEGGLAGGELFF.